One T cell receptor (beta chain) is described in this entry. The data belong to a study of blood T cell repertoires in COVID-19. About the research overall: T cells, B-cell-depleted T cells, or PBMCs supplied cDNA or gDNA.

While infection was still active, Seattle patients were enrolled and then followed longitudinally. Original processing notes: Using reference gene primer amplification, nucleated cell counts were estimated. Libraries were prepared by immunoSEQ multiplex PCR; TCRdb keeps only in-frame clonotypes and omits some of them. From that table come the V and J calls and clone size; the DNA was used to work out D and trimming. The sample contains around 370,000 clones, about 88% of which appear only once. The CDR3 has 17 amino acids. The germline V gene has CDR1 KGHDR and CDR2 SFDVKD. Trimming removed 9 bases at V and 4 bases at J, with 24 bases between.

The TCR was taken from a woman in her 70s with COVID-19, enrolled during active disease. The sequenced sample consisted of peripheral blood. The chain links TRBV24-1 to TRBJ2-1; tentative D call: TRBD1 (7 bases). CDR3 DNA sequence: TGTGCCACCTCACAACAACCGGGGGCAGGGGGATACAATGAGCAGTTCTTC. This encodes CATSQQPGAGGYNEQFF.